The next 7 T cell receptor beta chains were all read from a single sample in a study of cytomegalovirus exposure and HLA in healthy donors. PCR was performed using 60 Vbeta and 13 Jbeta primers. TCRdb's copy holds only in-frame clones and misses some; the assay was immunoSEQ multiplex PCR. The profile shows around 160,000 clones, 80% of them singletons. Input material: PBMCs. The receptors were gathered from a human donor in good health.

The chain uses TRBV7-9 and TRBJ2-3; weak D call: TRBD2 (6 bases). Deletions cut 7 bases from V and 7 bases from J, with 12 bases between. CDR3 length: 12 amino acids. Germline CDR1 reads SEHNR; CDR2 reads FQNEAQ (reference sequence). DNA of the CDR3: TGTGCCAGCACCCCCGGAGGGAATACGCAGTATTTT. This gives the protein CASTPGGNTQYF.

V and J are TRBV19 and TRBJ1-2; 7 bases match TRBD1. V lost 4 bases to trimming and J lost 1 base; unmatched junction nucleotides: 9. CDR1 is LNHDA, CDR2 SQIVND, per germline (reference sequence). The CDR3 runs to 16 residues. Written as DNA, the CDR3 is TGTGCCAGTAGTAGAACCCGACAGGGATTTAACTATGGCTACACCTTC. Translating gives CASSRTRQGFNYGYTF.

For this clone: An end of the junction differs from the germline gene, which may be a read error. The chain is built from TRBV7-2 and TRBJ2-7; 8 bases line up with TRBD2. This CDR3 contains 18 residues. Germline values: CDR1 SGHTA, CDR2 FQGNSA. The CDR3 coding sequence is TGTGCCAGCAGCTTAGCGGTTATGGGCGGGACTAGGTCCTTCGAGCAGTACTTC. It translates to CASSLAVMGGTRSFEQYF. Using reference TRBV7-2 and TRBJ2-7 for the parts outside the CDR3, the full variable domain is GAGVSQSPSNKVTEKGKDVELRCDPISGHTALYWYRQSLGQGLEFLIYFQGNSAPDKSGLPSDRFSAERTGGSVSTLTIQRTQQEDSAVYLCASSLAVMGGTRSFEQYFGPGTRLTVT.

The chain combines TRBV5-1 with TRBJ2-2, with D possibly TRBD1 on 5 matching bases. Germline V gene sequence: CDR1 SGHRS, CDR2 YFSETQ. Trimming took 4 bases from V and 0 from J, leaving 13 bases between them. CDR3 length: 16 residues. The CDR3 DNA is TGCGCCAGCAGCCCCCTCCAGGGTACGAACACCGGGGAGCTGTTTTTT. Translated, it gives CASSPLQGTNTGELFF.

The genes are TRBV13 and TRBJ2-5; TRBD1 might be the D (6 bases). The CDR3 covers 15 residues. The ends were cut back, 4 bases at V and 3 bases at J, with 15 bases in the middle. The germline V gene has CDR1 PRHDT and CDR2 FYEKMQ (reference sequence). The CDR3 DNA sequence: TGTGCCAGCAGCTCACAACAGGGTCCCGAAGAGACCCAGTACTTC. It encodes CASSSQQGPEETQYF.

The chain uses TRBV4-3 and TRBJ1-1, with D hard to call. CDR3 length equals 15 residues. Germline V gene sequence: CDR1 LGHNA, CDR2 YSLEER. Deletions cut 0 bases from V and 1 base from J, with 9 bases between. CDR3 protein: CASSQEAAANTEAFF. The CDR3 DNA follows: TGCGCCAGCAGCCAAGAAGCGGCGGCGAACACTGAAGCTTTCTTT.

The chain couples TRBV9 to TRBJ1-3; 7 positions match TRBD1. Trimming took 3 bases from V and 1 from J; bases not matched to a gene: 7. The germline CDR1 and CDR2 sequences are SGDLS and YYNGEE. The CDR3 spans 16 residues. CDR3 in amino acids: CASSGGTEKSGNTIYF. The CDR3 coding sequence is TGTGCCAGCAGCGGCGGGACAGAGAAATCTGGAAACACCATATATTTT.